This TCR beta chain emerged from a study of cytomegalovirus exposure and HLA in healthy donors. Study-wide results and caveats: Many donors carried some public TCRs, although rarity characterized most TCR sequences. It was reportedly the case that the classifier diagnosed cytomegalovirus status with high specificity and sensitivity.

Sequencing used immunoSEQ multiplex PCR; TCRdb keeps in-frame clones, though not all of them. This table holds under 250,000 clones, roughly 91% found once. Germline values: CDR1 SGHTA, CDR2 FQGNSA. The CDR3 contains 14 residues. V shed 5 bases and J shed 5 bases, with 12 bases lying between them. As concerns this clone: The antigen is undetermined.

The V call is TRBV7-2, the J call TRBJ2-2; D is perhaps TRBD2 (6 bases). Input material: PBMCs. This TCR came from a woman under 30 in good health and CMV-seropositive. This CDR3 is CASSPRRGTGELFF. The CDR3 bases are TGTGCCAGCAGCCCTCGGCGGGGAACCGGGGAGCTGTTTTTT.